In this sample, the clone carrying this T cell receptor beta chain turned up many times. The CDR3 has 12 amino acids. The V and J ends lost 4 bases and 4 bases respectively, with 9 bases between them. Per the germline V gene, CDR1 is DFQATT and CDR2 is SNEGSKA (reference sequence). This sample is drawn from a study of T cells in Graves' hyperthyroidism and ophthalmopathy. Hyperthyroidism patients were newly diagnosed, had disease duration under 2 months, and were aged 18 to 65 years. Amplified regions were TCR beta CDR3 sequences from RNA transcripts. First-round RT-PCR with HTBI primers amplified the TCR CDR3 region. One entry per CDR3 protein, called by TCRdb with MiXCR from the multiplex PCR reads. The sample yields under 800,000 distinct CDR3 sequences, 14% seen once.

The rearrangement links TRBV20-1 to TRBJ2-3; either TRBD1 or TRBD2 may fit D (5 bases each). The receptor comes from a woman aged 18-29 years with Graves' hyperthyroidism. Sequences were obtained from blood. The CDR3 coding sequence is TGCAGTGCTATGCCGGGACCAGATACGCAGTATTTT. Protein sequence: CSAMPGPDTQYF.